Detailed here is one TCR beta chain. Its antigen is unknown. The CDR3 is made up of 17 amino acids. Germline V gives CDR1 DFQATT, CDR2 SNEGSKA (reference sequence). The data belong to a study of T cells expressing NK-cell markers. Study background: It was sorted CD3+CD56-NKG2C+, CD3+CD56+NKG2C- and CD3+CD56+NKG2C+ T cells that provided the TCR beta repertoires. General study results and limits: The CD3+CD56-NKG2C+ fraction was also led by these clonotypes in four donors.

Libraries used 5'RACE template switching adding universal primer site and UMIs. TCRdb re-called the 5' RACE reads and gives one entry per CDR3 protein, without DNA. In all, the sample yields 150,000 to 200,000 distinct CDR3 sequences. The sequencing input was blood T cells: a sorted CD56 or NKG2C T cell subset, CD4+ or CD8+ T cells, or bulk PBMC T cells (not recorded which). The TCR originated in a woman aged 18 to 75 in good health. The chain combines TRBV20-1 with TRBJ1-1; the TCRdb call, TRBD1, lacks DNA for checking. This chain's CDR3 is CSARVPLAGQWSTEAFF.